This record covers a single T cell receptor (beta chain). Only in-frame clones appear in the TCRdb table, and some are missing; sequencing was by immunoSEQ multiplex PCR. Seen here are 70,000 or so clones, approximately 90% observed once, and the top ten hold approximately 1.4%. The data belong to a study of T cell changes during pregnancy in multiple sclerosis. There are 15 residues in the CDR3. The V segment lost 6 bases and the J segment 3 bases; nucleotides outside the gene matches: 8. In germline, CDR1 is KGHSH, CDR2 LQKENI. This sample comprised peripheral blood, obtained in the third trimester of pregnancy. This TCR was sampled from a female donor with multiple sclerosis, enrolled in a pregnancy study. The rearrangement uses TRBV18 and TRBJ1-2; 9 bases are shared with TRBD1. The CDR3 bases are TGTGCCAGCTCCCCCACAGGGGGCGGTGACTATGGCTACACCTTC. Protein: CASSPTGGGDYGYTF.